Listed below are T cell receptor beta chains from one sample, sequenced in a study of beta chain features in type 1 diabetes. TCRdb's copy holds only in-frame clones and misses some; the assay was immunoSEQ multiplex PCR. Of 680,000 or so clones in the sample, around 16% were seen once. The specimen sequenced was naive CD4+ T cells from blood. The source is a man in his late teens or twenties in good health. The CDR3 runs from the conserved cysteine through the conserved F or W. A D gene is named only where the DNA matches it firmly.

v_gene	j_gene	d_gene	CDR3aa
TRBV30	TRBJ2-7	TRBD2	CAWSLAGGREQYF
TRBV18	TRBJ2-7	NA	CASSASRPASYEQYF
TRBV5-1	TRBJ1-1	TRBD1	CASSQRSGGEAFF
TRBV7-2	TRBJ2-7	NA	CASSPSSLEQYF
TRBV7-2	TRBJ1-2	TRBD1	CASTGTGAINYGYTF
TRBV7-2	TRBJ2-5	NA	CASSLVHGSQETQYF
TRBV5-1	TRBJ2-7	NA	CASSFSGFDEQYF
TRBV5-1	TRBJ1-3	NA	CASSLEVLYSGNTIYF
TRBV2	TRBJ2-5	TRBD2	CASTGGGIGETQYF
TRBV6-1	TRBJ2-7	NA	CASRWPYYEQYF
TRBV5-4	TRBJ2-7	NA	CASSLEARSRDEQYF
TRBV15	TRBJ1-2	NA	CATSRDYTYYGYTF
TRBV7-3	TRBJ2-7	NA	CASSLRDGEQYF
TRBV4-3	TRBJ2-2	NA	CASSQELARANTGELFF
TRBV30	TRBJ1-5	TRBD1	CAWKDRDGQPQHF
TRBV2	TRBJ1-1	NA	CASSVAGEDTEAFF
TRBV7-2	TRBJ2-7	TRBD2	CASSLVAFGTSAAYEQYF
TRBV5-1	TRBJ2-5	NA	CASSRGRPSWETQYF
TRBV5-1	TRBJ1-1	TRBD1	CASSLGQGASEAFF
TRBV28	TRBJ1-1	TRBD1	CASSMQGGRTEAFF
TRBV14	TRBJ1-2	TRBD1	CASSQDRGYGYTF
TRBV9	TRBJ2-1	TRBD2	CASSVGPSGPPAQFF